The 27 T cell receptor beta chains listed next were all sequenced from one sample in a study of blood T cell repertoires in COVID-19. The repertoire was sequenced with immunoSEQ multiplex PCR; TCRdb's copy has only in-frame clones and lacks some. Of around 97,000 clones in the sample, about 92% were seen once. Sequenced material: peripheral blood. The source of these receptors is a woman over 75 in a cohort sampled during active COVID-19.

This rearrangement joins TRBV28 to TRBJ1-1, with 8 bases aligning to TRBD1. Germline values: CDR1 MDHEN, CDR2 SYDVKM. This CDR3 is 14 amino acids long. The V gene end was trimmed by 5 bases and the J gene end by 6 bases; junction bases not matched to a gene: 8. In nucleotides, the CDR3 is TGTGCCAGCAGTATTTCAGGGGGCAGGGCTGAAGCTTTCTTT. Its translation is CASSISGGRAEAFF.

The chain employs TRBV6-6 and TRBJ1-2; D is possibly TRBD1 (6 bases). Germline values: CDR1 MNHNY, CDR2 SVGAGI (reference sequence). V lost 0 bases, J lost 5 bases, and 10 bases lay in between. This CDR3 is 14 amino acids long. The CDR3 DNA reads as TGTGCCAGCAGTTACTCGAGGCAGGGGTATGGCTACACCTTC. Protein: CASSYSRQGYGYTF.

V and J are TRBV29-1 and TRBJ2-7, with TRBD2 identical over 10 bases. The germline V gene has CDR1 SQVTM and CDR2 ANQGSEA. The V gene end was trimmed by 6 bases and the J gene end by 0 bases; junction bases not matched to a gene: 8. CDR3 size: 15 residues. Written as DNA, the CDR3 is TGCAGCGTAGCCCCCACTAGCGGGACCTCCTACGAGCAGTACTTC. Amino acids: CSVAPTSGTSYEQYF.

The V and J genes are TRBV7-3 and TRBJ2-5; 7 bases map to TRBD2. The germline gives CDR1 SGHTA, CDR2 FQGTGA. The V and J ends lost 3 bases and 6 bases, in that order; junction bases with no gene match: 4. The CDR3 is made up of 13 amino acids. The CDR3 loop reads CASSLGGMKTQYF. The CDR3, as DNA: TGTGCCAGCAGCTTGGGGGGGATGAAGACCCAGTACTTC.

The J gene is TRBJ2-7, the V gene TRBV6-2 or TRBV6-3; 9 bases match TRBD1. Germline trimming cut 0 bases from V and 3 bases from J; bases unmatched to any gene: 6. The CDR3 covers 16 residues. Germline values: CDR1 MNHEY, CDR2 SVGEGT. CDR3: CASSYSSGTGIYEQYF. In nucleotides, the CDR3 is TGTGCCAGCAGTTACTCATCCGGGACAGGGATCTACGAGCAGTACTTC.

V is TRBV5-1 and J is TRBJ2-3; the match to TRBD2 covers 7 bases. Germline-derived CDR1 and CDR2 are SGHRS and YFSETQ. The CDR3 covers 16 residues. Unmatched junction bases numbered 10, after V lost 0 bases and J lost 6 bases. The CDR3 nucleotides read TGCGCCAGCAGCTTGGTCGGGGCGGGAGTGTCGGATACGCAGTATTTT. This encodes CASSLVGAGVSDTQYF. The full variable domain, rest sourced from reference TRBV5-1 and TRBJ2-3, is KAGVTQTPRYLIKTRGQQVTLSCSPISGHRSVSWYQQTPGQGLQFLFEYFSETQRNKGNFPGRFSGRQFSNSRSEMNVSTLELGDSALYLCASSLVGAGVSDTQYFGPGTRLTVL.

The chain carries TRBV28 and TRBJ1-2; D is undetermined. Germline CDR1 is MDHEN and CDR2 is SYDVKM. This CDR3 region has 11 residues. Trimming took 11 bases from V and 4 from J, leaving 11 bases between them. CDR3 nucleotides: TGTGCCGCTGCCTTAGCCTATGGCTACACCTTC. Its protein is CAAALAYGYTF.

This clone was observed once. The V and J genes are TRBV30 and TRBJ2-6, with D perhaps TRBD1 (5 bases). V was trimmed by 5 bases and J by 4 bases, leaving 9 bases between them. The CDR3 has 13 residues. Germline assignment: CDR1 GTSNPN and CDR2 SVGIG (reference sequence). The CDR3 region has the DNA TGTGCCTGGGATGGGGCCGGGGCCAACGTCCTGACTTTC. Translation: CAWDGAGANVLTF.

The V gene is TRBV2, the J gene TRBJ2-1; 13 bases align to TRBD2. CDR3 length equals 15 residues. Losses at the gene ends were 4 bases for V and 4 bases for J; bases not matched to a gene: 1. Germline assignment: CDR1 SNHLY and CDR2 FYNNEI. The CDR3 protein is CASSGLAGGYNEQFF. As DNA, the CDR3 is TGTGCCAGCAGTGGACTAGCGGGGGGTTACAATGAGCAGTTCTTC.

A remark on this clone: One junction end does not reproduce the germline sequence, and a read error may be involved. This chain uses TRBV25-1 with TRBJ1-1, with TRBD1 as a possible D gene (5 bases). Germline-derived CDR1 and CDR2 are MGHDK and SYGVNS. The length of the CDR3 is 12 residues. The CDR3 spells CATQQDSGPSSF. The CDR3 nucleotides read TGTGCCACCCAACAAGATTCAGGGCCTTCCTCCTTT.

This chain uses TRBV3-1 (or the pseudogene TRBV3-2) with TRBJ2-5; D possibly corresponds to TRBD1 (6 bases). CDR1 is LGHDT, CDR2 YNNKEL, per germline (reference sequence). V was trimmed by 6 bases and J by 9 bases, leaving 14 bases between them. This CDR3 has 12 amino acids. The CDR3 reads CASRQGAVAQYF. The CDR3 DNA reads as TGTGCCAGCAGACAGGGTGCGGTTGCCCAGTACTTC.

This rearrangement joins TRBV10-1 to TRBJ2-7, with 8 bases fitting TRBD2. The junction had 9 bases not matched to a gene; V was cut back by 2 bases and J by 3 bases. CDR1 and CDR2 (germline): WNHNN, SYGVQD (reference sequence). The CDR3 loop spans 16 amino acids. CDR3 sequence: CASSELQAAGVYEQYF. The CDR3 coding sequence is TGCGCCAGCAGTGAGCTACAGGCAGCGGGGGTCTACGAGCAGTACTTC.

This CDR3 is CASSEDQTDAAYF. The CDR3 bases are TGTGCCAGCAGTGAAGACCAGACTGACGCAGCGTATTTT. V and J are TRBV2 and TRBJ2-3, with D uncertain. CDR3 length: 13 residues. Trimming left V 1 base short and J 14 bases short, with 16 bases between. Per germline, CDR1 SNHLY and CDR2 FYNNEI.

The count of this clone is one. The chain employs TRBV9 and TRBJ2-3, with D perhaps TRBD2 (5 bases). The CDR3 runs to 18 residues. V was shortened by 4 bases and J by 1 base, with 22 bases between the two germline ends. Per the germline V gene, CDR1 is SGDLS and CDR2 is YYNGEE. The CDR3 bases are TGTGCCAGCAGCTCCCAACCAAATGGAGGAGCTGGCACAGATACGCAGTATTTT. Encoded protein: CASSSQPNGGAGTDTQYF. Drawing the rest from reference TRBV9 and TRBJ2-3, the complete variable domain is DSGVTQTPKHLITATGQRVTLRCSPRSGDLSVYWYQQSLDQGLQFLIQYYNGEERAKGNILERFSAQQFPDLHSELNLSSLELGDSALYFCASSSQPNGGAGTDTQYFGPGTRLTVL.

The chain carries TRBV30 and TRBJ2-1; D is perhaps TRBD1 (5 bases). V gave up 0 bases and J gave up 9 bases, with 12 bases separating them. The germline V gene has CDR1 GTSNPN and CDR2 SVGIG (reference sequence). CDR3 length equals 13 residues. CDR3 region: CAWSVQGPGEQFF. CDR3 bases: TGTGCCTGGAGTGTCCAGGGCCCCGGTGAGCAGTTCTTC.

The chain has TRBV18 and TRBJ1-4; 9 nucleotides align to TRBD1. CDR3 length: 15 residues. Germline V gene sequence: CDR1 KGHSH, CDR2 LQKENI. Germline trimming cut 6 bases from V and 8 bases from J; bases unmatched to any gene: 10. CDR3 in amino acids: CASSPRRTGDEKLFF. CDR3 in DNA: TGTGCCAGCTCCCCTCGGCGGACAGGGGACGAAAAACTGTTTTTT.

This chain connects TRBV24-1 to TRBJ2-3; 8 nucleotides match TRBD1. The CDR3 contains 16 residues. Per the germline V gene, CDR1 is KGHDR and CDR2 is SFDVKD. V gave up 1 base and J gave up 4 bases; unmatched junction bases: 6. The CDR3 sequence is CATSDLPSGGPDTQYF. The CDR3 nucleotides are TGTGCCACCAGTGATTTACCGTCAGGGGGCCCAGATACGCAGTATTTT.

This clone was observed once. The chain has TRBV19 and TRBJ2-7, with 9 bases matching TRBD1. The V gene's germline CDR1 is LNHDA and CDR2 SQIVND (reference sequence). V lost 5 bases, J lost 5 bases, and 4 bases stayed unmatched. This CDR3 comprises 13 residues. CDR3 DNA: TGTGCCAGTAGTCGACAGGGGGGGGACGAGCAGTACTTC. It specifies CASSRQGGDEQYF.

This clone appeared once. CDR3 nucleotide sequence: TGTGCCACCAGTGATGGGGACCGGGGGACCAATCAGCCCCAGCATTTT. It is translated as CATSDGDRGTNQPQHF. V gene TRBV24-1 combines with J gene TRBJ1-5; D may be TRBD1 (5 bases). Germline V gene lookup returns CDR1 KGHDR and CDR2 SFDVKD. CDR3 length equals 16 residues. Deletions cut 3 bases from V and 3 bases from J, with 14 bases between.

On this clone: Germline is not matched at one junction end, which may reflect a read error. The chain carries TRBV28 and TRBJ2-4, with 7 positions matching TRBD1. This CDR3 is built from 15 residues. The germline gives CDR1 MDHEN, CDR2 SYDVKM. The CDR3 DNA sequence: TGTGCCAGCAGTCCCCCCGGGACAGCCCAAAACATTCAGTACTTC. Its protein is CASSPPGTAQNIQYF.

The chain employs TRBV5-1 and TRBJ1-3; D gene unclear. The V gene lost 0 bases and the J gene lost 0 bases, with 13 bases spanning the gap. Germline CDR1 SGHRS, CDR2 YFSETQ. This CDR3 region has 17 residues. CDR3 in DNA: TGCGCCAGCAGCTTGGACGGGTTCGGAGTCTCTGGAAACACCATATATTTT. The encoded protein is CASSLDGFGVSGNTIYF.

This chain joins TRBV9 and TRBJ2-2; weak D call: TRBD1 (5 bases). This CDR3 contains 15 residues. CDR1 and CDR2 (germline): SGDLS, YYNGEE. V was pared by 3 bases and J by 4 bases, with 13 bases between. This chain's CDR3 is CASSDGQGGTGELFF. In DNA, the CDR3 is TGTGCCAGCAGCGACGGTCAGGGTGGCACCGGGGAGCTGTTTTTT.

For the CDR3, the DNA is TGTGCCAGCAGTCCTCAGGGGGCTAACTATGGCTACACCTTC. Its protein product is CASSPQGANYGYTF. This sequence joins TRBV6-6 and TRBJ1-2, with 7 bases that match TRBD1. The CDR3 is made up of 14 amino acids. J gave up 0 bases and V 5 bases, and 3 bases lay outside the gene matches. The germline V gene has CDR1 MNHNY and CDR2 SVGAGI (reference sequence).

The V and J genes are TRBV29-1 and TRBJ2-7; D might be TRBD2 (6 bases). V lost 5 bases and J lost 7, with 15 bases in between. Germline CDR1 and CDR2: SQVTM and ANQGSEA. This CDR3 contains 12 residues. The DNA of the CDR3 is TGCAGCGTTCGGCCTAGCGCGGGAGAGCAGTACTTC. Translating gives CSVRPSAGEQYF.

There are a few counts of this clone. This chain links TRBV4-2 with TRBJ2-2; the D gene is possibly TRBD2 (7 bases). V lost 7 bases, J lost 2 bases, and 17 bases lay in between. This CDR3 contains 16 residues. The germline CDR1 and CDR2 sequences are LGHNA and YNFKEQ. CDR3 nucleotides: TGTGCCAGCACCGCAAGCCCGGGGGGCAACACCGGGGAGCTGTTTTTT. It encodes CASTASPGGNTGELFF.

This clone was counted once. V usage is TRBV7-9 and J usage is TRBJ1-4, with D tentatively TRBD1 (5 bases). Germline loops: CDR1 SEHNR, CDR2 FQNEAQ (reference sequence). V lost 5 bases and J lost 7, with 8 bases in between. The CDR3 contains 12 residues. The CDR3 spells CASSQGTEKLFF. The CDR3 DNA reads as TGTGCCAGCAGCCAGGGTACTGAAAAACTGTTTTTT.

The chain combines TRBV29-1 with TRBJ2-2, with D tentatively TRBD2 (5 bases). The length of the CDR3 is 15 residues. Germline V gene sequence: CDR1 SQVTM, CDR2 ANQGSEA. Trimming left V 6 bases short and J 0 bases short, with 14 bases between. CDR3 protein: CSVVRGSTNTGELFF. For the CDR3, the DNA is TGCAGCGTCGTCCGAGGGTCGACGAACACCGGGGAGCTGTTTTTT.